This T cell receptor beta chain originates from a study of OX40 agonist ivuxolimab in advanced cancers. Findings of the study overall: Among the least clonally expanded were partial responders at 0.1-3.0 mg/kg. In the 0.1 to 3.0 mg/kg range, CD4+ and CD8+ blood T cells had expanded clonally by week 6.

Profiling relied on immunoSEQ multiplex PCR, and the TCRdb table lists in-frame clones only, not all of them. The repertoire includes about 37,000 clones, over 75% of them detected once, and around 17% sits in the top ten. Details on this clone: Its antigen is as yet unknown.

The CDR3 runs 14 residues. With V trimmed by 5 bases and J by 1 base, 3 bases remained unmatched. CDR1 is LNHDA and CDR2 is SQIVND in the germline V gene (reference sequence). Sequenced material: CD4+ or CD8+ T cells sorted from blood, taken in a trial of the OX40 agonist ivuxolimab. This TCR came from an adult with an advanced solid tumor such as melanoma, head and neck, liver or kidney cancer. The rearrangement joins TRBV19 to TRBJ2-7, with 9 bases that match TRBD1. CDR3 protein: CASSGGTGSYEQYF. For the CDR3, the DNA is TGTGCCAGTAGTGGGGGGACAGGGTCCTACGAGCAGTACTTC.